Following are 18 T cell receptor beta chains from one sample sequenced in a study of human T cells and chemical hapten exposure. Time point in this sample: patch test 1, 2 weeks after DPC sensitization. Treatment of the sample: therapeutic diphenylcyclopropenone sensitization with weekly scalp DPC. Via MiXCR, TCRdb re-called the RACE reads, giving one row per CDR3 protein. The sample records 75,000 to 100,000 distinct CDR3 sequences, around 12% being singletons. The source material was whole blood, sampled in connection with sensitization to the hapten diphenylcyclopropenone (DPC). The receptors here all came from a woman aged 40 to 50 with alopecia areata. Some clones in this sample may be carry-over from other donors' samples.

The rearrangement links TRBV30 to TRBJ2-1; 13 bases line up with TRBD2. The ends lost 5 bases at V and 5 bases at J; junction bases unmatched: 6. Looked up from germline, CDR1 is GTSNPN and CDR2 is SVGIG (reference sequence). CDR3 length: 15 amino acids. The CDR3 loop reads CAWHTGLAGDNEQFF. The CDR3 nucleotides read TGTGCCTGGCACACAGGACTAGCGGGGGACAATGAGCAGTTCTTC.

The gene calls are TRBV4-2 and TRBJ2-1; possibly TRBD1 or TRBD2 for D (5 bases each). The V gene's germline CDR1 is LGHNA and CDR2 YNFKEQ. With 1 base removed from V and 5 bases from J, the gap between germline ends came to 6 bases. The CDR3 runs 13 residues. CDR3 region: CASSQGGHNEQFF. The DNA for the CDR3 is TGTGCCAGCAGCCAAGGGGGACACAATGAGCAGTTCTTC.

This clonotype occurred many times. The chain is built from TRBV29-1 and TRBJ2-7, with D tentatively TRBD2 (6 bases). The CDR3 has 13 residues. Germline values: CDR1 SQVTM, CDR2 ANQGSEA. V shed 7 bases and J shed 3 bases, with 16 bases lying between them. DNA of the CDR3: TGCAGCGCCTCGACTAGAATGAGCTACGAGCAGTACTTC. Residues: CSASTRMSYEQYF.

This clonotype was picked up a small number of times. The chain employs TRBV3-2 and TRBJ2-7; whether TRBD1, the table's D call, matches the DNA was not checked. TRBV3-2 is given as a pseudogene. This CDR3 is 14 amino acids long. In nucleotides, the CDR3 is TGTGCCAGCAGCCAAGGGGGCGGCTCCTACGAGCAGTACTTC. Protein sequence: CASSQGGGSYEQYF.

The genes are TRBV7-9 and TRBJ2-2; D call uncertain. V was shortened by 3 bases and J by 4 bases, with 9 bases between the two germline ends. CDR3 length: 14 amino acids. Germline V gene lookup returns CDR1 SEHNR and CDR2 FQNEAQ (reference sequence). In nucleotides, the CDR3 is TGTGCCAGCAGCTTCCCAATACCCACCGGGGAGCTGTTTTTT. Amino acids: CASSFPIPTGELFF.

V and J are TRBV28 and TRBJ2-5; D possibly corresponds to TRBD1 (5 bases). This CDR3 is 16 amino acids long. Trimming took off 4 bases at V and 1 base at J, with 16 bases between the two ends. In germline, CDR1 is MDHEN, CDR2 SYDVKM. In DNA form, the CDR3 reads TGTGCCAGCAGTTCCTCAGGGATAGGGTTCCAAGAGACCCAGTACTTC. Translating gives CASSSSGIGFQETQYF.

The chain uses TRBV9 and TRBJ2-7, with D hard to call. The ends were cut back, 0 bases at V and 6 bases at J, with 10 bases in the middle. CDR1 is SGDLS and CDR2 is YYNGEE in the germline V gene. CDR3 length: 13 amino acids. This CDR3 is CASSVDNIGEQYF. CDR3 coding DNA: TGTGCCAGCAGCGTAGACAACATTGGCGAGCAGTACTTC.

V usage is TRBV2 and J usage is TRBJ1-3, with D hard to call. V was pared by 1 base and J by 9 bases, with 4 bases between. This CDR3 contains 11 residues. CDR1 and CDR2 (germline): SNHLY, FYNNEI. The CDR3 protein is CASSEEVTIYF. The CDR3 DNA reads as TGTGCCAGCAGTGAAGAGGTCACCATATATTTT.

The gene calls are TRBV20-1 and TRBJ1-5; D not resolved. Trimming left V 6 bases short and J 0 bases short, with 18 bases between. The germline gives CDR1 DFQATT, CDR2 SNEGSKA (reference sequence). This CDR3 contains 16 residues. This CDR3 reads CSALPLQSYSNQPQHF. The CDR3 coding sequence is TGCAGTGCCCTACCACTACAGAGCTATAGCAATCAGCCCCAGCATTTT.

The V and J genes are TRBV29-1 and TRBJ2-3; D uncertain. This CDR3 region has 12 residues. V lost 3 bases and J 3 bases, leaving 7 bases between the germline ends. The germline CDR1 and CDR2 sequences are SQVTM and ANQGSEA. CDR3 nucleotide sequence: TGCAGCGTTGAGATGAATACAGATACGCAGTATTTT. It specifies CSVEMNTDTQYF.

This clonotype was seen at least ten times. The rearrangement links TRBV29-1 to TRBJ2-5; D gene ambiguous. Trimming cost V 4 bases and J 5 bases, with 5 bases left between them. Germline V gene data show CDR1 as SQVTM and CDR2 as ANQGSEA. The CDR3 is 10 amino acids. DNA of the CDR3: TGCAGCGTTGCCGGGGAGACCCAGTACTTC. Residues: CSVAGETQYF.

This clonotype showed up just a few times. The chain uses TRBV6-1 and TRBJ1-5; maybe TRBD1 (5 bases). CDR3 length: 15 residues. CDR1 is MNHNS and CDR2 is SASEGT in the germline V gene. The V end lost 2 bases, the J end lost 7 bases, and 15 bases lay between the germline ends. The CDR3 is CASSELGGASQPQHF. The CDR3 nucleotides are TGTGCCAGCAGTGAATTAGGAGGGGCAAGCCAGCCCCAGCATTTT.

The chain recombines TRBV28 with TRBJ1-2; D is possibly TRBD1 (6 bases). Trimming pared 6 bases from V and 1 base from J, leaving 15 bases between. Germline V gene data show CDR1 as MDHEN and CDR2 as SYDVKM. This CDR3 has 15 amino acids. The CDR3 DNA reads as TGTGCCAGCAGGCCAATGGACAGACTTAACTATGGCTACACCTTC. Translating gives CASRPMDRLNYGYTF.

The table lists this clonotype with many counts. The gene calls are TRBV6-2 or TRBV6-3 and TRBJ2-7; D is perhaps TRBD1 or TRBD2 (6 bases each). The CDR3 is made up of 14 amino acids. Germline V gene data show CDR1 as MNHEY and CDR2 as SVGEGT. V lost 2 bases and J lost 4, with 12 bases in between. DNA for the CDR3: TGTGCCAGCAGTTACGGTCGGGGGCGGTACGAGCAGTACTTC. Amino acid sequence: CASSYGRGRYEQYF.

For this clonotype: The junction departs from germline at one end; a sequencing error may be responsible. V and J are TRBV7-7 and TRBJ2-1, with D perhaps matching TRBD2 (6 bases). CDR1 is SSHAT, CDR2 FNYEAQ, per germline (reference sequence). The CDR3 spans 16 residues. CDR3 in amino acids: CASSLVGLAAYNEQFF. CDR3 nucleotides: TGTGCTAGCAGCTTAGTGGGACTTGCGGCCTACAATGAGCAGTTCTTC. Full variable domain (rest looked up from reference TRBV7-7 and TRBJ2-1): GAGVSQSPRYKVTKRGQDVTLRCDPISSHATLYWYQQALGQGPEFLTYFNYEAQPDKSGLPSDRFSAERPEGSISTLTIQRTEQRDSAMYRCASSLVGLAAYNEQFFGPGTRLTVL.

This clonotype came up many times. The J gene is TRBJ2-7, the V gene TRBV28, with D hard to call. This CDR3 comprises 12 residues. The germline V gene encodes CDR1 MDHEN and CDR2 SYDVKM. Trimming removed 7 bases from V and 2 bases from J, with 9 bases in between. The DNA of the CDR3 is TGTGCCAGCAAATTGGTTCCCTACGAGCAGTACTTC. Translation gives CASKLVPYEQYF. The full variable domain, its missing parts supplied by reference TRBV28 and TRBJ2-7, is DVKVTQSSRYLVKRTGEKVFLECVQDMDHENMFWYRQDPGLGLRLIYFSYDVKMKEKGDIPEGYSVSREKKERFSLILESASTNQTSMYLCASKLVPYEQYFGPGTRLTVT.

V usage is TRBV28 and J usage is TRBJ1-2; TRBD1 matches 8 bases. There are 12 residues in the CDR3. J lost 3 bases, V lost 8 bases, and 2 bases had no gene match. Germline-derived CDR1 and CDR2 are MDHEN and SYDVKM. CDR3 coding DNA: TGTGCCAGCGGGGGACAGGACTATGGCTACACCTTC. It translates to CASGGQDYGYTF.

The gene calls are TRBV3-1 and TRBJ2-1; 8 positions match TRBD2. Trimming removed 5 bases from V and 3 bases from J; junction bases left unmatched: 12. This CDR3 spans 17 amino acids. Per the germline V gene, CDR1 is LGHDT and CDR2 is YNNKEL (reference sequence). This chain's CDR3 is CASSSRGGQSFYNEQFF. The CDR3 coding sequence is TGTGCCAGCAGCTCTCGGGGGGGGCAGTCGTTCTACAATGAGCAGTTCTTC.